The clone carrying this T cell receptor (beta chain) was found a few times. Its antigen is as yet unknown. Each CDR3 protein is one row after TCRdb ran MiXCR on the 5' RACE reads. This table has about 630,000 distinct CDR3 sequences, 9% to 15% appearing once. The sample is drawn from a study of T cells after yellow fever vaccination. Study conclusions and caveats: Weaker overall was a secondary response that nonetheless peaked faster, on day 5 versus 15. Within FACS-sorted repertoires, abundant clonotypes contaminating from the bulk population could be present. Primary-vaccination clones mostly resurfaced post-booster (approximately 96% CD4, roughly 90% CD8).

The germline V and J ends were trimmed by 5 bases and 0 bases, with 15 bases remaining between them. In germline, CDR1 is SQVTM, CDR2 ANQGSEA. The CDR3 consists of 15 residues. The sequence was collected from a man in his thirties or forties who received the YFV17D yellow fever vaccine. The chain employs TRBV29-1 and TRBJ2-3, with D possibly being TRBD1 or TRBD2 (5 bases each). The material was PBMCs, obtained on the day of the yellow fever booster vaccination. This chain's CDR3 is CSVQEGTLSTDTQYF. Here the CDR3 DNA reads TGCAGCGTTCAGGAAGGGACCTTAAGCACAGATACGCAGTATTTT.